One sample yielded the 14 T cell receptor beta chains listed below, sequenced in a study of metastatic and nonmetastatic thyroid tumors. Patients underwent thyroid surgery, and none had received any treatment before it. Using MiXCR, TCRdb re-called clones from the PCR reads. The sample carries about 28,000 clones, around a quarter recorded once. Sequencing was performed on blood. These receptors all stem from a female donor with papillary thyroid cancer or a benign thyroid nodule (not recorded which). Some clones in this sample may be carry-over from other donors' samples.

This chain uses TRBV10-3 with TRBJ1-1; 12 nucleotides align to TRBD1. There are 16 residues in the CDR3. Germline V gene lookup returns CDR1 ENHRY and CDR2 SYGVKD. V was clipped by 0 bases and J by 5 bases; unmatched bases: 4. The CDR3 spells CAISESGTGGNTEAFF. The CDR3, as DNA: TGTGCCATCAGTGAGTCCGGGACAGGGGGCAATACTGAAGCTTTCTTT.

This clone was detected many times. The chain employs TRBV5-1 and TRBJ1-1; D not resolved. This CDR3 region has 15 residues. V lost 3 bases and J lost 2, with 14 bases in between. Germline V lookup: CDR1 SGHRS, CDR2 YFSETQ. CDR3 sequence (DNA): TGCGCCAGCAGCTCCCGAGTCATTACAAACACTGAAGCTTTCTTT. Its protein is CASSSRVITNTEAFF. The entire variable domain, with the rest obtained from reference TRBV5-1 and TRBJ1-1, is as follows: KAGVTQTPRYLIKTRGQQVTLSCSPISGHRSVSWYQQTPGQGLQFLFEYFSETQRNKGNFPGRFSGRQFSNSRSEMNVSTLELGDSALYLCASSSRVITNTEAFFGQGTRLTVV.

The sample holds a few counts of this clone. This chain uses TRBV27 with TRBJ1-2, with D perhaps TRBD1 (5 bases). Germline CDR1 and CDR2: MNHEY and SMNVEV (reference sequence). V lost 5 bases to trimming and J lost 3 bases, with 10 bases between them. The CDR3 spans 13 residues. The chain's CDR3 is CASSVQGYYGYTF. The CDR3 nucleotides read TGTGCCAGCAGTGTCCAGGGTTACTATGGCTACACCTTC.

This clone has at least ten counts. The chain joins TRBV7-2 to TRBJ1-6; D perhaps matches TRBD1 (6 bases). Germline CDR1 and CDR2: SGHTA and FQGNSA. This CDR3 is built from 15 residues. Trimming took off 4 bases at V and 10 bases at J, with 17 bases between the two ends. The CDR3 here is CASSWRGFPDSPLHF. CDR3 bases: TGTGCCAGCAGCTGGAGGGGGTTCCCCGACTCACCCCTCCACTTT.

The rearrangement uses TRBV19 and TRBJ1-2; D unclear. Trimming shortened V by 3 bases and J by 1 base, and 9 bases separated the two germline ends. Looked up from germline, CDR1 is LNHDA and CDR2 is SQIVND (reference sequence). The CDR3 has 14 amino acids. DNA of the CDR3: TGTGCCAGTAGTATGTGCAACCTTAACTATGGCTACACCTTC. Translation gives CASSMCNLNYGYTF.

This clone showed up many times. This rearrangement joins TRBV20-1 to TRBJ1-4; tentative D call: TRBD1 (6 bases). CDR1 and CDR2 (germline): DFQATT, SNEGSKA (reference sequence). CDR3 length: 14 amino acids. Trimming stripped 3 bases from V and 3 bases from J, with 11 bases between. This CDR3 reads CSASRNRANEKLFF. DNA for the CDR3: TGCAGTGCTAGTCGGAACAGGGCTAATGAAAAACTGTTTTTT.

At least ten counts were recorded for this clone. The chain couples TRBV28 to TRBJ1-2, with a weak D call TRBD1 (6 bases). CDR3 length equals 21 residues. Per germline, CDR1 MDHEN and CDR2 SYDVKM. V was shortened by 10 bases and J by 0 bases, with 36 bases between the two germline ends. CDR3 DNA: TGTGCCACCAGACCGGGGCGGGGGGACATTTTTCTTCAGGAAGCTAACTATGGCTACACCTTC. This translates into CATRPGRGDIFLQEANYGYTF.

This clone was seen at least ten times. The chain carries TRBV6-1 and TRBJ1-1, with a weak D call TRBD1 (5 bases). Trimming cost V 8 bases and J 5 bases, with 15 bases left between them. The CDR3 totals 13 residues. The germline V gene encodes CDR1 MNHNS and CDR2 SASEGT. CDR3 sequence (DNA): TGTGCCAGCGGAAACGCGGGGGGGACTGAAGCTTTCTTT. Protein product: CASGNAGGTEAFF.

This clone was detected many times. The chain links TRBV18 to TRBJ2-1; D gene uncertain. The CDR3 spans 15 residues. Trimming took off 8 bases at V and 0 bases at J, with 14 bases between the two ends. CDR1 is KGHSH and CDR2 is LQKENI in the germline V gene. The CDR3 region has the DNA TGTGCCAGCCTTCCACCGAAGAGCTCCTACAATGAGCAGTTCTTC. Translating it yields CASLPPKSSYNEQFF. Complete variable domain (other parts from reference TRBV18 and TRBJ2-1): NAGVMQNPRHLVRRRGQEARLRCSPMKGHSHVYWYRQLPEEGLKFMVYLQKENIIDESGMPKERFSAEFPKEGPSILRIQQVVRGDSAAYFCASLPPKSSYNEQFFGPGTRLTVL.

This CDR3 is CSARGDSNQPQHF. DNA for the CDR3: TGCAGTGCTAGGGGGGATAGCAATCAGCCCCAGCATTTT. The genes are TRBV20-1 and TRBJ1-5, with a possible D match to TRBD1 (5 bases). The CDR3 is 13 residues long. Trimming cost V 3 bases and J 0 bases, with 6 bases left between them. Germline V CDR1 and CDR2: DFQATT, SNEGSKA (reference sequence).

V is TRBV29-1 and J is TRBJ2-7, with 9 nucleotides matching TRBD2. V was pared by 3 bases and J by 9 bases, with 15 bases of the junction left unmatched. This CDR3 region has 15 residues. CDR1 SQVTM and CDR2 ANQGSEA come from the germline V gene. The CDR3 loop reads CSVEALGLAGVVQYF. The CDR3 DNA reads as TGCAGCGTTGAGGCACTGGGACTAGCTGGAGTCGTGCAGTACTTC.

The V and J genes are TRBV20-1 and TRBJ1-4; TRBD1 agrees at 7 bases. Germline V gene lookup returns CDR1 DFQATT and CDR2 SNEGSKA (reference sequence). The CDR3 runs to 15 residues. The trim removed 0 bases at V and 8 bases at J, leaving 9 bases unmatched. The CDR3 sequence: CSARDDRVPEEKLFF. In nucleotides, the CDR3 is TGCAGTGCTAGAGACGACAGGGTTCCGGAGGAAAAACTGTTTTTT.

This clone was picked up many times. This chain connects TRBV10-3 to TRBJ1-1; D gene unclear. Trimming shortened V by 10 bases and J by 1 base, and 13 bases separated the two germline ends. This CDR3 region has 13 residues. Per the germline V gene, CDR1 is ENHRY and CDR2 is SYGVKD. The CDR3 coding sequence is TGTGCCACTCAACCTTGGGCGAACACTGAAGCTTTCTTT. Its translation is CATQPWANTEAFF.

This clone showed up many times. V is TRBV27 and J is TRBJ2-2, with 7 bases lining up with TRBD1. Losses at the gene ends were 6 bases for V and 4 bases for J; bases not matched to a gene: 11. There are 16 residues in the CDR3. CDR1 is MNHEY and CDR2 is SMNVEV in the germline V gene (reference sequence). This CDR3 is CASRHRDSSFTGELFF. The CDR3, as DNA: TGTGCCAGCAGGCACCGGGACAGTAGCTTCACCGGGGAGCTGTTTTTT.